Listed below are T cell receptor beta chains from one sample, sequenced in a study of T cell responses to AZD1222 COVID-19 vaccine. Libraries were prepared by immunoSEQ multiplex PCR; TCRdb keeps only in-frame clonotypes and omits some of them. The sample consists of around 150,000 clones, roughly 92% of them appearing once. The sample in question was peripheral blood, obtained 28 days after the second AZD1222 dose. The source is an adult who received the AZD1222 COVID-19 vaccine. Each CDR3 is given with its conserved first and last residue. D genes are given only for firm matches. Where a row states a size, it is once, few, many or the class of an expanded clone; other rows omit it.

j_gene | d_gene | abundance | v_gene | CDR3nt | CDR3aa
TRBJ1-1 | - | - | TRBV3-1/TRBV3-2 | TGTGCCAGCAGCCAGGGGACTACTCCGGGGACTGAAGCTTTCTTT | CASSQGTTPGTEAFF
TRBJ1-4 | TRBD1 | - | TRBV5-8 | TGTGCCAGCAGCTCACAGGGGATGGGTAATGAAAAACTGTTTTTT | CASSSQGMGNEKLFF
TRBJ1-2 | - | - | TRBV12-3/TRBV12-4 | TGTGCCAGCAGTTTACACCTTGAGGGCTACACCTTC | CASSLHLEGYTF
TRBJ2-7 | - | - | TRBV19 | TGTGCCAGTAGTTTCTCCTACGAGCAGTACTTC | CASSFSYEQYF
TRBJ1-1 | - | - | TRBV30 | TGTGCCTGGAGAGGGGCAGGGCTGGGGGCTGAAGCTTTCTTT | CAWRGAGLGAEAFF
TRBJ2-2 | TRBD2 | - | TRBV25-1 | TGTGCCAGCAGTGGAGACGGGGGGAAGAACGCCGGGGAGCTGTTTTTT | CASSGDGGKNAGELFF
TRBJ2-2 | - | - | TRBV21-1 | TGTGCCAACCTCACGGGCAGGTCCGGGGAGCTGTTTTTT | CANLTGRSGELFF
TRBJ2-1 | TRBD2 | - | TRBV7-9 | TGTGCCAGCAGCCTAAGACTAGCCACCTACAATGAGCAGTTCTTC | CASSLRLATYNEQFF
TRBJ2-5 | TRBD1 | - | TRBV15 | TGTGCCACCAGCAGACCTGGGACAGGGGTAGAGACCCAGTACTTC | CATSRPGTGVETQYF
TRBJ2-3 | TRBD2 | - | TRBV5-4 | TGTGCCAGCAGCCTAGCGGGAGTCCCAGATACGCAGTATTTT | CASSLAGVPDTQYF
TRBJ2-1 | - | once | TRBV3-1/TRBV3-2 | TGTGCCAGCAGCCAAGATCCTCGGCGGCAGTTCTTC | CASSQDPRRQFF
TRBJ1-4 | - | - | TRBV25-1 | TGTGCCAGCAGTGCCTCAGGGCGGGAAAAACTGTTTTTT | CASSASGREKLFF
TRBJ1-2 | - | - | TRBV19 | TGTGCCAGTAGTAATGAGGCAGGGAGGGACTATGGCTACACCTTC | CASSNEAGRDYGYTF
TRBJ2-2 | TRBD1 | - | TRBV5-1 | TGCGCCAGCAGGCCAGCAGGGGGCGACACCGGGGAGCTGTTTTTT | CASRPAGGDTGELFF
TRBJ2-7 | - | - | TRBV2 | TGTGCCAGCAGGGGTAACTACGAGCAGTACTTC | CASRGNYEQYF
TRBJ1-4 | - | - | TRBV27 | TGTGCCAGCAGTTTTTGGGCAGGGAGCGAAAAACTGTTTTTT | CASSFWAGSEKLFF
TRBJ2-2 | - | - | TRBV5-1 | TGCGCCAGCAGCTTGTTCGGTGGCAGGGCAGCTCTAAACACCGGGGAGCTGTTTTTT | CASSLFGGRAALNTGELFF
TRBJ2-2 | TRBD1 | - | TRBV7-3 | TGTGCCAGCAGCCCTCCCATTGGGCAGGGGGCAGTCGGGGAGCTGTTTTTT | CASSPPIGQGAVGELFF
TRBJ2-7 | TRBD2 | once | TRBV9 | TGTGCCAGCAGCGGTGGACTAGCGGCTACCTACGAGCAGTACTTC | CASSGGLAATYEQYF
TRBJ1-6 | - | - | TRBV7-9 | TGTGCCAGCAGCGGAGACAGGCCCACCTATAATTCACCCCTCCACTTT | CASSGDRPTYNSPLHF
TRBJ2-7 | TRBD2 | - | TRBV7-9 | TGTGCCAGCAGCTTCGGTGAACTAGCGGGAGGAGGGGCCTACGAGCAGTACTTC | CASSFGELAGGGAYEQYF
TRBJ1-5 | - | - | TRBV30 | TGTGCCTGGAGTCCCTCGGGCAATCAGCCCCAGCATTTT | CAWSPSGNQPQHF
TRBJ2-7 | - | - | TRBV18 | TGTGCCAGCTCACCTCCCGACAGTACTTCCAACTCCTACGAGCAGTACTTC | CASSPPDSTSNSYEQYF
TRBJ2-1 | TRBD2 | - | TRBV6-4 | TGTGCCAGCAGGGGGAGCGGGAGGTGGAATGAGCAGTTCTTC | CASRGSGRWNEQFF
TRBJ2-7 | - | - | TRBV7-8 | TGTGCCAGCAGCCAACACTCAGGGGCAGGGAGGGCCGCCCAACCTTACTTC | CASSQHSGAGRAAQPYF
TRBJ1-2 | - | - | TRBV5-4 | TGTGCCAGCAGCTTGGGGGGTGGGATCTCAGAAGGAAAGCATGGCTACACCTTC | CASSLGGGISEGKHGYTF
TRBJ2-3 | - | - | TRBV6-2/TRBV6-3 | TGTGCCAGCAGTTACTCACACCGTCCAGATACGCAGTATTTT | CASSYSHRPDTQYF
TRBJ2-7 | - | - | TRBV5-1 | TGCGCCAGCAGCTTGGCCCCGGCACAGGGCGGGTACGAGCAGTACTTC | CASSLAPAQGGYEQYF